The clone carrying this T cell receptor beta chain was observed a single time. Its antigen is unknown. Per sample, 85,000 to 100,000 TCR templates underwent assay. Repertoires were generated with immunoSEQ multiplex PCR, while TCRdb's copy carries only in-frame clones and drops some. The profile shows over 600 clones, 60% to 80% of them singletons. V was clipped by 5 bases and J by 2 bases, with 15 bases between them. This CDR3 spans 15 amino acids. Germline CDR1 is ENHRY and CDR2 is SYGVKD. The sample originates from a study of siplizumab effects on memory and regulatory T cells. Study outcomes and limitations: Greater diversity than memory cells seemed evident in naive T cells, which also appeared to be major alloresponse contributors. The alloreactive clones that mapped to unstimulated subsets made up only a minor fraction. The study found that mappable alloreactive CD4+ clones averaged around 72% Treg-derived with siplizumab and around 25% in controls.

The mixed lymphocyte reaction cells were grown together in coculture at 37°C for about 6 days. Sequenced: CFSE-low (dividing) CD4+ T cells sorted from an allogeneic mixed lymphocyte reaction. The V call is TRBV10-3, the J call TRBJ1-1; possible D gene TRBD1, 5 bases. This receptor was obtained from a human donor in good health; the cells came from an allogeneic mixed lymphocyte reaction. The CDR3 nucleotides are TGTGCCATCAGTTCGCCAGGGACCGGTAACACTGAAGCTTTCTTT. Residues: CAISSPGTGNTEAFF.